The 25 T cell receptor beta chains reported below all come from one sample, sequenced in a study of cytomegalovirus exposure and HLA in healthy donors. Primers for the PCR totalled 60 Vbeta and 13 Jbeta. Produced via immunoSEQ multiplex PCR; TCRdb's table is partial and in-frame only. The table includes 100,000 to 150,000 clones, about 85% detected once. Sequenced: PBMCs. The source is a man aged 50 to 59 in good health and CMV-seronegative.

The CDR3 nucleotides read TGTGCCAGCATTCCTAGAGGGACAGCCCGGGGGCAGCAGTACTTC. Translated, it gives CASIPRGTARGQQYF. The chain joins TRBV28 to TRBJ2-7; tentatively, D is TRBD1 (7 bases). This CDR3 has 15 residues. V was cut by 7 bases and J by 8 bases, with 24 bases left in between. The germline CDR1 and CDR2 sequences are MDHEN and SYDVKM. Full variable domain (outside the CDR3, taken from reference TRBV28 and TRBJ2-7): DVKVTQSSRYLVKRTGEKVFLECVQDMDHENMFWYRQDPGLGLRLIYFSYDVKMKEKGDIPEGYSVSREKKERFSLILESASTNQTSMYLCASIPRGTARGQQYFGPGTRLTVT.

V gene TRBV9 combines with J gene TRBJ2-2, with TRBD2 matching 9 bases. The CDR3 loop spans 17 amino acids. V lost 2 bases to trimming and J lost 1 base; unmatched junction nucleotides: 6. Germline CDR1 reads SGDLS; CDR2 reads YYNGEE. The CDR3 DNA follows: TGTGCCAGCAGCGTGGCGACTAGCGGTCGGAACACCGGGGAGCTGTTTTTT. Encoded protein: CASSVATSGRNTGELFF.

The chain uses TRBV5-1 and TRBJ2-7; D is possibly TRBD2 (5 bases). This CDR3 has 12 amino acids. Germline V lookup: CDR1 SGHRS, CDR2 YFSETQ. Trimming took 7 bases from V and 2 from J, leaving 10 bases between them. In nucleotides, the CDR3 is TGCGCCAGCCGGACGGGGACCTACGAGCAGTACTTC. Translation gives CASRTGTYEQYF.

This chain links TRBV27 with TRBJ1-4; 7 nucleotides line up with TRBD1. This CDR3 is 15 amino acids long. After removal of 3 bases from V and 3 bases from J, the junction contained 4 bases not matched to a gene. Germline CDR1 MNHEY, CDR2 SMNVEV (reference sequence). Written as DNA, the CDR3 is TGTGCCAGCAGTTTTCAGGGGGTATCTAATGAAAAACTGTTTTTT. Its translation: CASSFQGVSNEKLFF.

This clone was observed a handful of times. The gene calls are TRBV7-9 and TRBJ2-3; 9 positions agree with TRBD2. V gave up 4 bases and J gave up 1 base; unmatched junction bases: 3. CDR1 is SEHNR and CDR2 is FQNEAQ in the germline V gene (reference sequence). The CDR3 length is 15 residues. The CDR3 reads CASSWAGGGTDTQYF. In DNA, the CDR3 is TGTGCCAGCAGCTGGGCGGGAGGGGGCACAGATACGCAGTATTTT.

This clone has just a few counts. The chain recombines TRBV6-5 with TRBJ2-1; D may be TRBD2 (5 bases). This CDR3 spans 15 amino acids. V dropped 2 bases and J dropped 6 bases, with 14 bases sitting between them. CDR1 and CDR2 (germline): MNHEY, SVGAGI. The CDR3 nucleotides read TGTGCCAGCAGTTACAGAGGGTTATTAGGCAATGAGCAGTTCTTC. Amino acid sequence: CASSYRGLLGNEQFF.

The rearrangement links TRBV19 to TRBJ2-3; TRBD2 might be the D (5 bases). Trimming took 6 bases from V and 2 from J, leaving 12 bases between them. The CDR3 length is 14 residues. Per the germline V gene, CDR1 is LNHDA and CDR2 is SQIVND (reference sequence). Here the CDR3 DNA reads TGTGCCAGTAGCCTTCTGCGGGTCACAGATACGCAGTATTTT. This sequence encodes CASSLLRVTDTQYF.

This clone turned up a few times. J is TRBJ2-5 and V is TRBV6-6; 7 nucleotides agree with TRBD2. The CDR3 covers 15 residues. The germline V gene encodes CDR1 MNHNY and CDR2 SVGAGI (reference sequence). V gave up 5 bases and J gave up 4 bases; unmatched junction bases: 10. CDR3: CASSRRAGDGETQYF. As DNA, the CDR3 is TGTGCCAGCAGTCGAAGGGCGGGGGACGGAGAGACCCAGTACTTC.

The genes are TRBV7-9 and TRBJ1-1; TRBD1 might be the D (6 bases). The CDR3 contains 14 residues. Germline CDR1 SEHNR, CDR2 FQNEAQ (reference sequence). The V end lost 1 base, the J end lost 1 base, and 7 bases lay between the germline ends. The CDR3 DNA reads as TGTGCCAGCAGCTTAGGGGGACAGAACACTGAAGCTTTCTTT. Encoded protein: CASSLGGQNTEAFF.

Remarks on this clone: Its ends do not fully match the called genes, so a read error is possible. The chain is built from TRBV7-7 and TRBJ2-7, with 10 nucleotides matching TRBD1. The CDR3 loop spans 13 amino acids. The germline gives CDR1 SSHAT, CDR2 FNYEAQ (reference sequence). The CDR3 DNA reads TGTGCTAGCAGCAAGGACAGGGGGTACGAGCAGTACTTC. Its protein is CASSKDRGYEQYF.

This chain connects TRBV9 to TRBJ2-7, with TRBD1 matching 9 bases. Unmatched junction bases numbered 2, after V lost 0 bases and J lost 4 bases. Germline V gives CDR1 SGDLS, CDR2 YYNGEE. CDR3 length: 14 residues. The CDR3 bases are TGTGCCAGCAGCGTAGCGGGACAGGGATACGAGCAGTACTTC. As protein: CASSVAGQGYEQYF. Full variable domain (outside the CDR3, taken from reference TRBV9 and TRBJ2-7): DSGVTQTPKHLITATGQRVTLRCSPRSGDLSVYWYQQSLDQGLQFLIQYYNGEERAKGNILERFSAQQFPDLHSELNLSSLELGDSALYFCASSVAGQGYEQYFGPGTRLTVT.

CDR3 bases: TGTGCCAGCAGCTTGCGCCGCCAGGGGGTACACAATGAGCAGTTCTTC. Translated: CASSLRRQGVHNEQFF. The chain has TRBV5-6 and TRBJ2-1; 7 nucleotides agree with TRBD1. Germline V gives CDR1 SGHDT, CDR2 YYEEEE. This CDR3 spans 16 amino acids. With 1 base clipped from V and 5 bases from J, the junction kept 9 bases outside the gene matches.

This chain connects TRBV7-3 to TRBJ2-7, with 8 bases matching TRBD1. The J segment lost 3 bases and the V segment lost 2 bases, leaving 3 bases of the junction unmatched. This CDR3 region has 14 residues. The V gene's germline CDR1 is SGHTA and CDR2 FQGTGA. CDR3 loop: CASSLGGQGYEQYF. The CDR3 bases are TGTGCCAGCAGCTTAGGTGGACAGGGCTACGAGCAGTACTTC.

This clone was seen more than once but under ten times. V is TRBV19 and J is TRBJ2-2; 10 positions agree with TRBD1. CDR3 length: 16 residues. The V segment lost 8 bases and the J segment 4 bases; nucleotides outside the gene matches: 10. CDR1 and CDR2 (germline): LNHDA, SQIVND (reference sequence). CDR3 protein: CASSNRQGAGTGELFF. Here the CDR3 DNA reads TGTGCCAGTTCGAATCGACAGGGGGCCGGCACCGGGGAGCTGTTTTTT.

The chain has TRBV27 and TRBJ1-6, with D tentatively TRBD1 (6 bases). The germline V and J ends were trimmed by 5 bases and 5 bases, with 16 bases remaining between them. Germline assignment: CDR1 MNHEY and CDR2 SMNVEV (reference sequence). There are 16 residues in the CDR3. CDR3 bases: TGTGCCAGCAGTCGAGTATTAACAGGGAATAATTCACCCCTCCACTTT. As protein: CASSRVLTGNNSPLHF.

The chain has TRBV5-5 and TRBJ1-1; D gene uncertain. Germline-derived CDR1 and CDR2 are SGHKS and YYEKEE (reference sequence). V lost 0 bases and J 0 bases, leaving 12 bases between the germline ends. The CDR3 spans 16 residues. CDR3 sequence: CASSLGPVRLNTEAFF. The CDR3 DNA reads TGTGCCAGCAGCTTGGGGCCTGTGAGGTTGAACACTGAAGCTTTCTTT.

The gene calls are TRBV9 and TRBJ1-5; TRBD1 matches 7 bases. The CDR3 totals 15 residues. Germline CDR1 and CDR2: SGDLS and YYNGEE. The V segment lost 0 bases and the J segment 6 bases; nucleotides outside the gene matches: 6. The CDR3 bases are TGTGCCAGCAGCGTAGGACCCACAGGGGCTCAGCCCCAGCATTTT. This gives the protein CASSVGPTGAQPQHF.

This sequence joins TRBV5-4 and TRBJ2-3, with 11 positions matching TRBD1. There are 13 residues in the CDR3. After removal of 7 bases from V and 3 bases from J, the junction contained 1 base not matched to a gene. Germline loops: CDR1 SGHNT, CDR2 YYREEE (reference sequence). CDR3 protein: CASGDRGTDTQYF. DNA for the CDR3: TGTGCCAGCGGGGACAGGGGGACAGATACGCAGTATTTT.

The rearrangement joins TRBV5-4 to TRBJ2-7; D is undetermined. This CDR3 spans 14 amino acids. Trimming took 2 bases from V and 6 from J, leaving 15 bases between them. Germline V CDR1 and CDR2: SGHNT, YYREEE (reference sequence). The CDR3 nucleotides are TGTGCCAGCAGCTTAAAGAACAGACAAAGCGAGCAGTACTTC. It codes for CASSLKNRQSEQYF.

The chain employs TRBV9 and TRBJ1-6; the match to TRBD1 covers 11 bases. V was clipped by 3 bases and J by 8 bases; unmatched bases: 1. CDR1 and CDR2 from the germline V gene are SGDLS and YYNGEE. The CDR3 is 14 residues long. CDR3 loop: CASSAGQGDSPLHF. The CDR3 nucleotides read TGTGCCAGCAGCGCGGGACAGGGGGATTCACCCCTCCACTTT.

DNA for the CDR3: TGTGCCAGCAGGGGCCCTTACGGGACTATTTGGGGAGGGGAGACCCAGTACTTC. This codes for CASRGPYGTIWGGETQYF. The chain recombines TRBV7-2 with TRBJ2-5, with TRBD2 identical over 7 bases. Unmatched junction bases numbered 21, after V lost 6 bases and J lost 5 bases. The CDR3 is 18 residues long. Germline V gene data show CDR1 as SGHTA and CDR2 as FQGNSA.

This sequence joins TRBV11-2 and TRBJ2-7; 7 bases are shared with TRBD2. V lost 4 bases and J lost 8; bases outside the gene matches: 8. The germline gives CDR1 SGHAT, CDR2 FQNNGV. This CDR3 comprises 13 residues. The CDR3 nucleotides are TGTGCCAGCAGCTCCCTAGGACTAGAACAGCAGTACTTC. Protein sequence: CASSSLGLEQQYF. The entire variable domain, with the rest obtained from reference TRBV11-2 and TRBJ2-7, is as follows: EAGVAQSPRYKIIEKRQSVAFWCNPISGHATLYWYQQILGQGPKLLIQFQNNGVVDDSQLPKDRFSAERLKGVDSTLKIQPAKLEDSAVYLCASSSLGLEQQYFGPGTRLTVT.

J is TRBJ2-7 and V is TRBV30; 7 bases are shared with TRBD1. V was pared by 0 bases and J by 9 bases, with 5 bases of the junction left unmatched. The CDR3 spans 12 residues. CDR1 is GTSNPN, CDR2 SVGIG, per germline (reference sequence). This CDR3 is CAWSVQGTLQYF. The CDR3 DNA reads as TGTGCCTGGAGTGTACAGGGGACCCTGCAGTACTTC.

This clone turned up a few times. V usage is TRBV5-1 and J usage is TRBJ2-3; no clear D. V was pared by 4 bases and J by 4 bases, with 10 bases between. Germline CDR1 SGHRS, CDR2 YFSETQ. CDR3 length equals 13 residues. CDR3 sequence reads: CASSPSVADTQYF. The CDR3 region has the DNA TGCGCCAGCAGCCCGTCGGTGGCAGATACGCAGTATTTT. Combining the CDR3 with reference TRBV5-1 and TRBJ2-3 gives the whole variable domain KAGVTQTPRYLIKTRGQQVTLSCSPISGHRSVSWYQQTPGQGLQFLFEYFSETQRNKGNFPGRFSGRQFSNSRSEMNVSTLELGDSALYLCASSPSVADTQYFGPGTRLTVL.

The chain carries TRBV30 and TRBJ2-7; 12 positions agree with TRBD2. With 7 bases clipped from V and 5 bases from J, the junction kept 12 bases outside the gene matches. There are 15 residues in the CDR3. Germline CDR1 reads GTSNPN; CDR2 reads SVGIG (reference sequence). The CDR3 bases are TGTGCCTTTGGGGCTAGCGGGGGGGCCCTCGACGAGCAGTACTTC. Translating it yields CAFGASGGALDEQYF.